The 9 T cell receptor beta chains in this list originate from one sample, sequenced in a study of cytomegalovirus exposure and HLA in healthy donors. The study ran its PCR with 60 Vbeta and 13 Jbeta primers. Some clones are missing from TCRdb's copy, which holds only in-frame ones; the method was immunoSEQ multiplex PCR. The sample has 100,000 to 150,000 clones. Material: PBMCs. These receptors were taken from a man in his late teens or twenties in good health and CMV-seronegative.

This chain joins TRBV19 and TRBJ1-5; no reliable D call. CDR1 is LNHDA, CDR2 SQIVND, per germline (reference sequence). The germline V and J ends were trimmed by 9 bases and 8 bases, with 20 bases remaining between them. The CDR3 spans 14 residues. The CDR3 loop reads CASTQAPLREPQHF. The CDR3 DNA follows: TGTGCCAGCACCCAGGCGCCCCTCAGAGAGCCCCAGCATTTT.

The rearrangement joins TRBV28 to TRBJ1-1; a possible D gene is TRBD1 (6 bases). V lost 1 base to trimming and J lost 1 base, with 7 bases between them. This CDR3 contains 14 residues. Per germline, CDR1 MDHEN and CDR2 SYDVKM. The CDR3 DNA follows: TGTGCCAGCAGTTTATTGGGACAGAACACTGAAGCTTTCTTT. Its translation: CASSLLGQNTEAFF.

The V call is TRBV6-1, the J call TRBJ2-4; 12 bases match TRBD1. The trim removed 3 bases at V and 15 bases at J, leaving 15 bases unmatched. The CDR3 is 16 amino acids. The germline CDR1 and CDR2 sequences are MNHNS and SASEGT. The CDR3 bases are TGTGCCAGCAGTGAGGGGACAGGGGGCCCTTTCAGTTTGGCGTACTTC. Its translation is CASSEGTGGPFSLAYF.

The chain carries TRBV6-5 and TRBJ2-7, with D maybe TRBD1 (5 bases). The CDR3 runs to 15 residues. Trimming pared 2 bases from V and 3 bases from J, leaving 14 bases between. Germline assignment: CDR1 MNHEY and CDR2 SVGAGI. Here the CDR3 DNA reads TGTGCCAGCAGTTACGCCAGGGTGGATCGCTACGAGCAGTACTTC. Translated, it gives CASSYARVDRYEQYF.

This chain links TRBV11-2 with TRBJ1-1; D not resolved. The CDR3 has 17 amino acids. V dropped 1 base and J dropped 0 bases, with 15 bases sitting between them. Germline CDR1 and CDR2: SGHAT and FQNNGV. CDR3 DNA sequence: TGTGCCAGCAGCTTAGGATTCGGCGGAACGATGAACACTGAAGCTTTCTTT. The encoded protein is CASSLGFGGTMNTEAFF.

The chain links TRBV4-1 to TRBJ2-7, with 9 bases identical to TRBD1. The V gene end was trimmed by 1 base and the J gene end by 6 bases; junction bases not matched to a gene: 7. CDR1 is MGHRA, CDR2 YSYEKL, per germline. CDR3 length: 15 amino acids. The DNA for the CDR3 is TGCGCCAGCAGCCAAGTAGGACAGGGGAAGGGCGAGCAGTACTTC. This sequence encodes CASSQVGQGKGEQYF.

J is TRBJ1-2 and V is TRBV19; D remains ambiguous. The CDR3 totals 11 residues. Germline CDR1 reads LNHDA; CDR2 reads SQIVND (reference sequence). V was cut by 6 bases and J by 7 bases, with 9 bases left in between. As DNA, the CDR3 is TGTGCCAGTAGGGAAGGGAGTGGCTACACCTTC. This translates into CASREGSGYTF.

The chain employs TRBV10-3 and TRBJ1-1, with D possibly TRBD1 on 5 matching bases. Trimming took off 5 bases at V and 6 bases at J, with 19 bases between the two ends. CDR1 ENHRY and CDR2 SYGVKD come from the germline V gene. The CDR3 totals 15 residues. The CDR3 nucleotides are TGTGCCATCAGTCGCCAGGCAGGGATCCTAGCTGAAGCTTTCTTT. It encodes CAISRQAGILAEAFF.

The rearrangement links TRBV5-4 to TRBJ2-7; 8 bases line up with TRBD1. With V trimmed by 5 bases and J by 8 bases, 12 bases remained unmatched. Germline lookup yields CDR1 SGHNT and CDR2 YYREEE (reference sequence). The CDR3 totals 14 residues. This CDR3 is CASSLNGARGQQYF. The CDR3 nucleotides are TGTGCCAGCAGTCTTAATGGGGCCAGGGGGCAGCAGTACTTC.